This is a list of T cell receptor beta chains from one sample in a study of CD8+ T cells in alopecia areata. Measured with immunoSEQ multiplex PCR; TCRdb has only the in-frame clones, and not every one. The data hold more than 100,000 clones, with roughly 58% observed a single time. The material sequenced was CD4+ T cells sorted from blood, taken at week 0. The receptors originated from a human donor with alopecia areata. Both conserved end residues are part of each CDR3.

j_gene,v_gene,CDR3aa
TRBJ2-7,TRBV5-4,CASSPDRNSYEQYF
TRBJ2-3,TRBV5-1,CASSLAKITDTQYF
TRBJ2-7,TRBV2,CASSRDRDYEQYF
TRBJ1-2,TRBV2,CASIEERQPIYGYTF
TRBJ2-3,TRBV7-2,CASSLVVASTDTQYF
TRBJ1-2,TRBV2,CASSAGTGDGYTF
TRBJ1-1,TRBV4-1,CASRPSQNTEAFF
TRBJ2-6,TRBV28,CASSLSGGAGANVLTF
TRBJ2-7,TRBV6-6,CASSHPGTGGGEQYF
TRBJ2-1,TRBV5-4,CASSQMGRGAYNEQFF
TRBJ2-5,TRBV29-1,CSVATGTQETQYF
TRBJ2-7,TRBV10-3,CAISGLDSSEQYF
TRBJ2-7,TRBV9,CASSNHPGTSGNEQYF
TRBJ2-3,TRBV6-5,CASSKQGPSTDTQYF
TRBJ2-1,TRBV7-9,CASSPDRTYNEQFF